Presented here are 26 T cell receptor beta chains from one specimen sequenced in a study of blood T cell repertoires in COVID-19. Libraries were prepared by immunoSEQ multiplex PCR; TCRdb keeps only in-frame clonotypes and omits some of them. This sample has more than 85,000 clones; approximately 90% occur once, and the top ten carry 4% to 5.5%. Source material: peripheral blood. The receptor set was obtained from a man in his 70s with acute or convalescent COVID-19.

The chain has TRBV21-1 and TRBJ2-1; TRBD2 reflects the table's D call only, with no check against the DNA. TRBV21-1 is tagged as a pseudogene. The CDR3 runs 11 residues. CDR3: CASRRGHEQFF. CDR3 coding DNA: TGTGCCAGCAGGCGGGGGCATGAGCAGTTCTTC.

Comment on this clone: The junction shows a germline mismatch at one end, possibly a read error. This chain connects TRBV7-7 to TRBJ2-5; a possible D gene is TRBD2 (6 bases). Germline CDR1 reads SSHAT; CDR2 reads FNYEAQ (reference sequence). The CDR3 totals 14 residues. The CDR3 DNA reads TGTGCTAGCAGCCCCCTTGGCGGGGTTGAGACCCAGTACTTC. Translated: CASSPLGGVETQYF.

V usage is TRBV2 and J usage is TRBJ1-2; D ambiguous. Trimming removed 1 base at V and 4 bases at J, with 10 bases between. CDR1 SNHLY and CDR2 FYNNEI come from the germline V gene. The CDR3 runs to 14 residues. This CDR3 reads CASSEELWSYGYTF. In DNA, the CDR3 is TGTGCCAGCAGTGAAGAACTTTGGAGCTATGGCTACACCTTC.

This clone came up a few times. The rearrangement uses TRBV7-9 and TRBJ1-6; 8 nucleotides agree with TRBD1. The germline V gene has CDR1 SEHNR and CDR2 FQNEAQ (reference sequence). The V segment lost 5 bases and the J segment 10 bases; nucleotides outside the gene matches: 7. The CDR3 is made up of 14 amino acids. CDR3 bases: TGTGCCAGCAGCAACGGACAGGGTTACTCACCCCTCCACTTT. Encoded protein: CASSNGQGYSPLHF.

The chain links TRBV25-1 to TRBJ2-7, with 9 positions matching TRBD1. The CDR3 runs to 14 residues. Germline CDR1 MGHDK, CDR2 SYGVNS. V dropped 4 bases and J dropped 3; count of bases not matched to a gene: 4. CDR3 sequence: CASSAETGGYEQYF. CDR3 nucleotide sequence: TGTGCCAGCAGTGCCGAGACAGGGGGCTACGAGCAGTACTTC.

This chain uses TRBV5-1 with TRBJ2-3; 14 bases line up with TRBD2. This CDR3 has 15 residues. V dropped 3 bases and J dropped 5; count of bases not matched to a gene: 2. CDR1 is SGHRS, CDR2 YFSETQ, per germline. The CDR3 region is CASSSGLAGGDTQYF. CDR3 coding DNA: TGCGCCAGCAGCTCAGGACTAGCGGGGGGAGATACGCAGTATTTT. The full variable domain, completed using reference TRBV5-1 and TRBJ2-3, is KAGVTQTPRYLIKTRGQQVTLSCSPISGHRSVSWYQQTPGQGLQFLFEYFSETQRNKGNFPGRFSGRQFSNSRSEMNVSTLELGDSALYLCASSSGLAGGDTQYFGPGTRLTVL.

The chain employs TRBV2 and TRBJ2-5, with D possibly TRBD1 on 6 matching bases. This CDR3 has 18 amino acids. Trimming left V 2 bases short and J 1 base short, with 20 bases between. From germline, CDR1 is SNHLY and CDR2 FYNNEI. DNA of the CDR3: TGTGCCAGCAGTGAAACCCTCGGAACACAGGGAATCCAAGAGACCCAGTACTTC. It specifies CASSETLGTQGIQETQYF.

The V call is TRBV30, the J call TRBJ1-6; perhaps TRBD1 as D (6 bases). Germline values: CDR1 GTSNPN, CDR2 SVGIG (reference sequence). CDR3 length: 13 residues. The V and J ends lost 6 bases and 7 bases respectively, with 13 bases between them. CDR3 loop: CACRGQRNSPLHF. DNA of the CDR3: TGTGCCTGTAGAGGACAGAGGAATTCACCCCTCCACTTT.

The chain joins TRBV5-4 to TRBJ1-6; D may be TRBD1 (6 bases). Germline CDR1 SGHNT, CDR2 YYREEE (reference sequence). V was trimmed by 0 bases and J by 6 bases, leaving 13 bases between them. The CDR3 sequence is 16 residues long. CDR3 DNA: TGTGCCAGCAGCTTGGGTCGGCCAGGGGTTAATTCACCCCTCCACTTT. It specifies CASSLGRPGVNSPLHF. The whole variable domain, remainder taken from reference TRBV5-4 and TRBJ1-6, is ETGVTQSPTHLIKTRGQQVTLRCSSQSGHNTVSWYQQALGQGPQFIFQYYREEENGRGNFPPRFSGLQFPNYSSELNVNALELDDSALYLCASSLGRPGVNSPLHFGNGTRLTVT.

Judged by abundance, this clone is medium-sized (0.01 to 0.1%). The chain uses TRBV2 and TRBJ2-7; 7 bases align to TRBD1. This CDR3 comprises 11 residues. The germline CDR1 and CDR2 sequences are SNHLY and FYNNEI. V lost 8 bases to trimming and J lost 12 bases; unmatched junction nucleotides: 10. The DNA for the CDR3 is TGTGCCAGCTACCGTCCGGGACAGTGGTACTTC. It codes for CASYRPGQWYF.

CDR3 coding DNA: TGTGCCAGCAGACCCGGACAGCTAATTATGAACACTGAAGCTTTCTTT. This translates into CASRPGQLIMNTEAFF. The V call is TRBV11-2, the J call TRBJ1-1, with D tentatively TRBD1 (6 bases). This CDR3 has 16 residues. CDR1 SGHAT and CDR2 FQNNGV come from the germline V gene. V dropped 6 bases and J dropped 0 bases, with 17 bases sitting between them.

This clone was seen more than once but under ten times. V usage is TRBV5-1 and J usage is TRBJ1-2; D is possibly TRBD1 (6 bases). Germline V CDR1 and CDR2: SGHRS, YFSETQ. This CDR3 has 15 residues. The V end was cut by 0 bases, the J end by 2 bases, with 11 bases between. The CDR3 DNA follows: TGCGCCAGCAGCTTGGTTACAGGGATCAACTATGGCTACACCTTC. Translation: CASSLVTGINYGYTF.

V gene TRBV11-3 combines with J gene TRBJ2-7; 7 bases align to TRBD2. V gave up 6 bases and J gave up 6 bases; unmatched junction bases: 11. The germline V gene has CDR1 SGHNT and CDR2 YENEEA. The CDR3 consists of 14 residues. DNA of the CDR3: TGTGCCAGCAGTCGCGGATCGGGGGAGGGCGAGCAGTACTTC. Translating it yields CASSRGSGEGEQYF.

This clone was seen a few times. The J gene is TRBJ2-7, the V gene TRBV3-1 (or the pseudogene TRBV3-2); TRBD2 matches at 12 bases. Per the germline V gene, CDR1 is LGHDT and CDR2 is YNNKEL (reference sequence). CDR3 length equals 14 residues. V dropped 3 bases and J dropped 4; count of bases not matched to a gene: 1. CDR3 nucleotides: TGTGCCAGCAGCCAGGGACTAGCGGGTTACGAGCAGTACTTC. Its translation is CASSQGLAGYEQYF.

This rearrangement joins TRBV3-1 (or the pseudogene TRBV3-2) to TRBJ1-1; tentatively, D is TRBD1 (6 bases). Trimming removed 6 bases from V and 2 bases from J, with 19 bases in between. This CDR3 is built from 16 residues. Germline V gives CDR1 LGHDT, CDR2 YNNKEL (reference sequence). CDR3 DNA: TGTGCCAGCAGACCGACAGGACGCTGGGGAAACACTGAAGCTTTCTTT. Its translation is CASRPTGRWGNTEAFF.

This rearrangement joins TRBV28 to TRBJ1-1, with TRBD1 as a possible D gene (6 bases). The CDR3 contains 14 residues. Germline CDR1 MDHEN, CDR2 SYDVKM. V was trimmed by 6 bases and J by 5 bases, leaving 16 bases between them. In DNA form, the CDR3 reads TGTGCCAGCAGGACTCCAGGGGCACTGACTGAAGCTTTCTTT. Translated, it gives CASRTPGALTEAFF.

The rearrangement joins TRBV2 to TRBJ1-3; D remains ambiguous. Germline CDR1 is SNHLY and CDR2 is FYNNEI. Trimming took off 8 bases at V and 0 bases at J, with 14 bases between the two ends. The CDR3 contains 15 residues. In DNA, the CDR3 is TGTGCCAGCCGAGCGGACCGTAGCTCTGGAAACACCATATATTTT. This codes for CASRADRSSGNTIYF.

This chain joins TRBV15 and TRBJ2-7; D possibly corresponds to TRBD2 (6 bases). This CDR3 is 15 amino acids long. Trimming left V 4 bases short and J 6 bases short, with 19 bases between. Germline CDR1 LNHNV, CDR2 YYDKDF (reference sequence). CDR3 loop: CATSTPPAGRSEQYV. In DNA form, the CDR3 reads TGTGCCACCAGCACGCCTCCGGCAGGGAGGAGCGAGCAGTACGTC.

The genes are TRBV9 and TRBJ1-1; 11 positions agree with TRBD1. The CDR3 is made up of 15 amino acids. Trimming cost V 0 bases and J 7 bases; bases outside gene matches: 5. The germline gives CDR1 SGDLS, CDR2 YYNGEE. CDR3 bases: TGTGCCAGCAGCGTAGGGGGACAGGGGGTTGGTGAAGCTTTCTTT. It yields the protein CASSVGGQGVGEAFF. The full variable domain, completed using reference TRBV9 and TRBJ1-1, is DSGVTQTPKHLITATGQRVTLRCSPRSGDLSVYWYQQSLDQGLQFLIQYYNGEERAKGNILERFSAQQFPDLHSELNLSSLELGDSALYFCASSVGGQGVGEAFFGQGTRLTVV.

The chain carries TRBV28 and TRBJ1-5, with 9 bases that match TRBD1. This CDR3 is built from 15 residues. V gave up 3 bases and J gave up 7 bases; unmatched junction bases: 7. The germline V gene encodes CDR1 MDHEN and CDR2 SYDVKM. The DNA for the CDR3 is TGTGCCAGCAGTTTTACAGGGGGCGGAAGACAGCCCCAGCATTTT. Amino acid sequence: CASSFTGGGRQPQHF.

V usage is TRBV7-6 and J usage is TRBJ2-3; D might be TRBD2 (5 bases). The CDR3 length is 15 residues. Trimming took 1 base from V and 4 from J, leaving 12 bases between them. CDR1 SGHVS and CDR2 FNYEAQ come from the germline V gene. CDR3 loop: CASSLGGWGADTQYF. The CDR3 DNA sequence: TGTGCCAGCAGCTTAGGAGGGTGGGGAGCAGATACGCAGTATTTT.

The chain links TRBV7-8 to TRBJ2-7; 9 nucleotides align to TRBD1. Trimming cost V 3 bases and J 0 bases; bases outside gene matches: 6. Germline V lookup: CDR1 SGHVS, CDR2 FQNEAQ. The CDR3 loop spans 16 amino acids. CDR3 sequence: CASSFPIQGASYEQYF. The CDR3, as DNA: TGTGCCAGCAGCTTTCCGATACAGGGGGCCTCCTACGAGCAGTACTTC. Filled out from reference TRBV7-8 and TRBJ2-7, the complete variable domain reads GAGVSQSPRYKVAKRGQDVALRCDPISGHVSLFWYQQALGQGPEFLTYFQNEAQLDKSGLPSDRFFAERPEGSVSTLKIQRTQQEDSAVYLCASSFPIQGASYEQYFGPGTRLTVT.

The V and J genes are TRBV18 and TRBJ1-4, with TRBD1 matching over 7 bases. Germline CDR1 KGHSH, CDR2 LQKENI. V shed 3 bases and J 4 bases; nucleotides not matched to a gene: 8. This CDR3 is 16 amino acids long. CDR3 sequence (DNA): TGTGCCAGCTCACCTCAGGGGGAAGTCTATAATGAAAAACTGTTTTTT. Translated: CASSPQGEVYNEKLFF. Supplemented by reference TRBV18 and TRBJ1-4, the full variable domain reads NAGVMQNPRHLVRRRGQEARLRCSPMKGHSHVYWYRQLPEEGLKFMVYLQKENIIDESGMPKERFSAEFPKEGPSILRIQQVVRGDSAAYFCASSPQGEVYNEKLFFGSGTQLSVL.

The chain uses TRBV9 and TRBJ2-1, with 9 bases lining up with TRBD1. This CDR3 comprises 16 residues. The V segment lost 0 bases and the J segment 6 bases; nucleotides outside the gene matches: 7. CDR1 SGDLS and CDR2 YYNGEE come from the germline V gene. The CDR3 DNA is TGTGCCAGCAGCGTAGGGGGACAGGGAAGGTCCAATGAGCAGTTCTTC. It translates to CASSVGGQGRSNEQFF. Full variable domain (missing parts from reference TRBV9 and TRBJ2-1): DSGVTQTPKHLITATGQRVTLRCSPRSGDLSVYWYQQSLDQGLQFLIQYYNGEERAKGNILERFSAQQFPDLHSELNLSSLELGDSALYFCASSVGGQGRSNEQFFGPGTRLTVL.

The rearrangement joins TRBV19 to TRBJ2-4, with D maybe TRBD1 (7 bases). CDR1 is LNHDA and CDR2 is SQIVND in the germline V gene (reference sequence). V gave up 3 bases and J gave up 0 bases, with 12 bases separating them. The CDR3 is made up of 16 amino acids. CDR3 bases: TGTGCCAGTAGTATCGGGGGACAGTTAGCCAAAAACATTCAGTACTTC. Translated, it gives CASSIGGQLAKNIQYF.

This clone was seen a single time. CDR3 loop: CAAQGAGEKLFF. Written as DNA, the CDR3 is TGTGCCGCACAGGGGGCGGGGGAAAAACTGTTTTTT. The V call is TRBV19, the J call TRBJ1-4; 9 nucleotides align to TRBD1. CDR1 and CDR2 from the germline V gene are LNHDA and SQIVND (reference sequence). V lost 11 bases to trimming and J lost 8 bases; unmatched junction nucleotides: 6. This CDR3 comprises 12 residues.